Detailed here is one T cell receptor (beta chain). Its target is unknown. The data stem from a study of T cells expressing NK-cell markers. About the study: Seven of the eight sequenced donors were classified as HCMV-seropositive, and one was classified as seronegative.

Study outcomes and limitations: These clonotypes, the leaders elsewhere, also led the CD3+CD56-NKG2C+ fraction in four donors. CD8+ T cells in more than five donors included dominant NKG2C+ clonotypes at roughly 1.0-7.0%.

Template switching by 5'RACE with UMIs generated the TCR beta cDNA. Using the 5' RACE reads, TCRdb records one entry per CDR3 protein without DNA. In total, the table holds 200,000 to 300,000 distinct CDR3 sequences. The CDR3 totals 16 residues. The germline V gene has CDR1 SGHTA and CDR2 FQGNSA. The rearrangement links TRBV7-2 to TRBJ1-5; TCRdb selects TRBD1, and the lack of DNA leaves this call unchecked. This clonotype originated in a man younger than 35 in good health. The specimen sequenced was blood T cells: a sorted CD56 or NKG2C T cell subset, CD4+ or CD8+ T cells, or bulk PBMC T cells (not recorded which). CDR3 protein: CASSYDRTPSNQPQHF.